This T cell receptor beta chain emerged from a study of blood T cell repertoires in COVID-19. In the study overall: COVID-19 samples from acute and convalescent phases originated in the United States, Italy and Spain. T cells, B-cell-depleted T cells, or PBMCs provided the cDNA or gDNA that served as material.

Original handling: Reference gene primer amplification gave nucleated cell count estimates. Libraries were prepared by immunoSEQ multiplex PCR; TCRdb keeps only in-frame clonotypes and omits some of them. V and J calls and clone size are those listed in that table; D and trimming were worked out from the DNA. The data hold roughly 100,000 clones, with roughly 87% observed a single time. With V trimmed by 2 bases and J by 8 bases, 2 bases remained unmatched. CDR3 length equals 15 residues. Germline CDR1 and CDR2: ENHRY and SYGVKD. Sequencing was done on a sample of peripheral blood. The clonotype comes from a woman of 80 years or more in a cohort sampled during active COVID-19. J is TRBJ2-1 and V is TRBV10-3; TRBD2 matches at 14 bases. CDR3 nucleotide sequence: TGTGCCATCAGTGAGGGGACTAGCGGGGGTCATGAGCAGTTCTTC. This encodes CAISEGTSGGHEQFF.